The rows below give T cell receptor beta chains drawn from one sample of a study of T cells after yellow fever vaccination. TCRdb processed the 5' RACE reads anew with MiXCR; each CDR3 protein has one entry. The data contain around 110,000 distinct CDR3 sequences, 7.5% to 9.5% of them singletons. Sequenced here: CD8+ T cells sorted from PBMCs, sampled 45 days after the yellow fever booster vaccination. The receptors were sampled from a man aged 25-45 years who received the YFV17D yellow fever vaccine. CDR3s include the opening cysteine and the closing phenylalanine or tryptophan. Each record gives: V gene, D gene, CDR3 length, J gene, clone size, CDR3 protein, CDR3 DNA. D genes are given only for firm matches. Expanded clones get a size class; other rows say once, few or many, or leave the size out.

>TRBV28|TRBD2|17|TRBJ2-1|many
CASSSPGLAVSYNEQFF
TGTGCCAGCAGTTCTCCGGGACTAGCGGTTTCCTACAATGAGCAGTTCTTC
>TRBV2|.|14|TRBJ1-1|few
CASNGGGRNTEAFF
TGTGCCAGCAATGGAGGGGGAAGGAACACTGAAGCTTTCTTT
>TRBV27|.|20|TRBJ2-7|.
CASSRDGPPALALPGYEQYF
TGTGCCAGCAGCCGGGACGGGCCCCCAGCGCTGGCCCTCCCTGGCTACGAGCAGTACTTC
>TRBV25-1|.|15|TRBJ2-1|many
CASRSFLSSYNEQFF
TGTGCCAGCAGGTCCTTTCTCAGCTCCTACAATGAGCAGTTCTTC
>TRBV24-1|TRBD2|16|TRBJ2-3|few
CATSDLGGLATDTQYF
TGTGCCACCAGTGATTTGGGGGGACTAGCCACAGATACGCAGTATTTT
>TRBV24-1|.|14|TRBJ2-1|many
CATSATDRQGEQFF
TGTGCCACCAGTGCCACTGACAGACAAGGGGAGCAGTTCTTC
>TRBV29-1|TRBD2|13|TRBJ2-5|many
CSVGAGFGETQYF
TGCAGCGTTGGAGCGGGATTCGGAGAGACCCAGTACTTC
>TRBV6-5|.|17|TRBJ2-7|many
CASSYLNPATGSYEQYF
TGTGCCAGCAGTTACCTAAACCCAGCGACCGGCTCCTACGAGCAGTACTTC
>TRBV12-3/TRBV12-4|.|12|TRBJ2-7|many
CASSLMKSEQYF
TGTGCCAGCAGTTTAATGAAGAGTGAGCAGTACTTC
>TRBV20-1|TRBD1|14|TRBJ2-7|many
CSAGSTGGAYEQYF
TGCAGTGCTGGCTCGACAGGGGGCGCCTACGAGCAGTACTTC
>TRBV4-2|.|16|TRBJ2-2|many
CASSQDPGPDAGELFF
TGTGCCAGCAGCCAAGATCCGGGACCAGACGCCGGGGAGCTGTTTTTT
>TRBV12-3/TRBV12-4|TRBD1|14|TRBJ2-7|many
CASTPGTGNYEQYF
TGTGCCAGCACCCCCGGGACAGGGAACTACGAGCAGTACTTC